Shown below are 27 T cell receptor beta chains from a single sample sequenced in a study of T cell repertoires in cytomegalovirus infection. A single record per CDR3 protein comes from TCRdb applying MiXCR to the reads. The table includes a few hundred thousand distinct CDR3 sequences, 26% detected once. Sequenced: PBMCs. These receptors originate from a human donor in good health (CMV status not recorded). Some clones in this sample may be carry-over from other donors' samples.

This clonotype was observed once. The chain carries TRBV19 and TRBJ1-1, with 7 bases that match TRBD1. The J segment lost 1 base and the V segment lost 4 bases, leaving 6 bases of the junction unmatched. The V gene's germline CDR1 is LNHDA and CDR2 SQIVND (reference sequence). This CDR3 is 15 amino acids long. The CDR3 protein is CASSTKGTANTEAFF. CDR3 bases: TGTGCCAGTAGTACCAAGGGGACAGCGAACACTGAAGCTTTCTTT. Looking up the rest from reference TRBV19 and TRBJ1-1 gives the full variable domain: DGGITQSPKYLFRKEGQNVTLSCEQNLNHDAMYWYRQDPGQGLRLIYYSQIVNDFQKGDIAEGYSVSREKKESFPLTVTSAQKNPTAFYLCASSTKGTANTEAFFGQGTRLTVV.

The chain recombines TRBV29-1 with TRBJ2-1, with TRBD2 matching 7 bases. J was trimmed by 0 bases and V by 7 bases; bases with no gene match: 6. Germline assignment: CDR1 SQVTM and CDR2 ANQGSEA. This CDR3 contains 14 residues. CDR3 DNA: TGCAGCGGGGGGGGTGCGAGCTCCTACAATGAGCAGTTCTTC. Protein sequence: CSGGGASSYNEQFF.

This chain uses TRBV7-2 with TRBJ1-1; tentatively, D is TRBD1 (5 bases). CDR1 and CDR2 from the germline V gene are SGHTA and FQGNSA. The length of the CDR3 is 18 residues. V lost 4 bases to trimming and J lost 2 bases, with 23 bases between them. In DNA, the CDR3 is TGTGCCAGCAGCTCACGACCATACGACCTAACAGGCAACACTGAAGCTTTCTTT. This encodes CASSSRPYDLTGNTEAFF.

CDR3 coding DNA: TGTGCCAGCAGTTACCCCAGGGGAGGGCACAATGAGCAGTTCTTC. Residues: CASSYPRGGHNEQFF. V usage is TRBV6-2 or TRBV6-3 and J usage is TRBJ2-1; the D gene is possibly TRBD2 (7 bases). Germline V gives CDR1 MNHEY, CDR2 SVGEGT. This CDR3 is built from 15 residues. Trimming removed 2 bases from V and 5 bases from J, with 13 bases in between.

The chain is built from TRBV4-3 and TRBJ1-1; no clear D. The CDR3 contains 15 residues. Germline values: CDR1 LGHNA, CDR2 YSLEER. With 3 bases removed from V and 1 base from J, the gap between germline ends came to 12 bases. CDR3 bases: TGCGCCAGCAGCCACGGGCCCCTATCGAACACTGAAGCTTTCTTT. This encodes CASSHGPLSNTEAFF.

This clonotype was seen only a few times. The V call is TRBV9, the J call TRBJ2-5; D uncertain. Trimming pared 2 bases from V and 1 base from J, leaving 6 bases between. The CDR3 contains 13 residues. Germline V gene data show CDR1 as SGDLS and CDR2 as YYNGEE. The CDR3: CASSVRPQETQYF. The CDR3 bases are TGTGCCAGCAGCGTTCGGCCCCAAGAGACCCAGTACTTC.

This clonotype was observed a handful of times. The chain couples TRBV15 to TRBJ1-3; D is unresolved. This CDR3 has 15 amino acids. In germline, CDR1 is LNHNV, CDR2 YYDKDF (reference sequence). Trimming left V 0 bases short and J 2 bases short, with 8 bases between. CDR3 DNA: TGTGCCACCAGCAGAGATCCCCGACCTGGAAACACCATATATTTT. Its protein is CATSRDPRPGNTIYF. Based on the CDR3 plus reference TRBV15 and TRBJ1-3, the full variable domain is DAMVIQNPRYQVTQFGKPVTLSCSQTLNHNVMYWYQQKSSQAPKLLFHYYDKDFNNEADTPDNFQSRRPNTSFCFLDIRSPGLGDTAMYLCATSRDPRPGNTIYFGEGSWLTVV.

This clonotype turned up a few times. This chain links TRBV6-5 with TRBJ2-7; D may correspond to TRBD1 or TRBD2 (5 bases each). Per the germline V gene, CDR1 is MNHEY and CDR2 is SVGAGI. The CDR3 contains 11 residues. Between the trimmed V and J ends, which lost 10 bases and 2 bases, there was a span of 9 bases. CDR3 sequence (DNA): TGTGCCACCCGGGACCCCTACGAGCAGTACTTC. Its translation is CATRDPYEQYF.

This clonotype was seen only a few times. This sequence joins TRBV5-4 and TRBJ2-5; 8 positions match TRBD1. CDR3 size: 15 residues. Germline CDR1 is SGHNT and CDR2 is YYREEE (reference sequence). With V trimmed by 4 bases and J by 4 bases, 9 bases remained unmatched. As DNA, the CDR3 is TGTGCCAGCAGCATCGCAGGGGGCCCAACAGAGACCCAGTACTTC. Residues: CASSIAGGPTETQYF.

This rearrangement joins TRBV18 to TRBJ2-7; D possibly uses TRBD1 or TRBD2 (5 bases each). Trimming left V 2 bases short and J 7 bases short, with 9 bases between. The CDR3 spans 12 residues. Germline V CDR1 and CDR2: KGHSH, LQKENI. CDR3 in DNA: TGTGCCAGCTCACCAACGGGACGTGAGCAGTACTTC. The encoded protein is CASSPTGREQYF.

In this sample, this clonotype turned up a few times. J is TRBJ2-1 and V is TRBV6-2 or TRBV6-3; maybe TRBD2 (6 bases). CDR3 size: 15 residues. The V end lost 6 bases, the J end lost 0 bases, and 12 bases lay between the germline ends. Germline lookup yields CDR1 MNHEY and CDR2 SVGEGT. The CDR3 sequence is CASRELAFSYNEQFF. CDR3 bases: TGTGCCAGCAGGGAACTAGCTTTCTCCTACAATGAGCAGTTCTTC.

V usage is TRBV20-1 and J usage is TRBJ1-5; D is unclear. CDR1 is DFQATT and CDR2 is SNEGSKA in the germline V gene (reference sequence). Deletions cut 2 bases from V and 0 bases from J, with 11 bases between. The CDR3 is 15 residues long. CDR3 in amino acids: CSARRAQDSNQPQHF. The CDR3, as DNA: TGCAGTGCTAGAAGGGCGCAAGATAGCAATCAGCCCCAGCATTTT.

The table lists this clonotype with many counts. The CDR3 is CASSSWTTSDNEQFF. CDR3 nucleotides: TGTGCCAGCAGCTCCTGGACGACTAGTGACAATGAGCAGTTCTTC. V usage is TRBV7-2 and J usage is TRBJ2-1; D might be TRBD2 (6 bases). V gave up 4 bases and J gave up 5 bases, with 15 bases separating them. The V gene's germline CDR1 is SGHTA and CDR2 FQGNSA. The CDR3 is made up of 15 amino acids.

The genes are TRBV12-3 or TRBV12-4 and TRBJ2-7; perhaps TRBD1 as D (5 bases). The CDR3 spans 15 residues. Trimming took 7 bases from V and 1 from J, leaving 17 bases between them. CDR3: CASTLGLTGSYEQYF. The CDR3 nucleotides are TGTGCCAGCACCCTGGGGTTAACAGGATCCTACGAGCAGTACTTC.

The rearrangement links TRBV18 to TRBJ1-2; TRBD1 aligns across 9 bases. V lost 4 bases, J lost 1 base, and 7 bases stayed unmatched. Germline V lookup: CDR1 KGHSH, CDR2 LQKENI. The CDR3 is made up of 16 amino acids. DNA for the CDR3: TGTGCCAGCTCACACGCTCTGGGACAGGGTAACTATGGCTACACCTTC. Translating gives CASSHALGQGNYGYTF. The full variable domain, its missing parts supplied by reference TRBV18 and TRBJ1-2, is NAGVMQNPRHLVRRRGQEARLRCSPMKGHSHVYWYRQLPEEGLKFMVYLQKENIIDESGMPKERFSAEFPKEGPSILRIQQVVRGDSAAYFCASSHALGQGNYGYTFGSGTRLTVV.

V and J are TRBV7-4 and TRBJ2-3; D may be TRBD1 or TRBD2 (6 bases each). V lost 5 bases and J 4 bases, leaving 16 bases between the germline ends. CDR1 and CDR2 (germline): SGHVT, SQSDAQ. The CDR3 runs 15 residues. CDR3: CASSDVRRGADTQYF. In nucleotides, the CDR3 is TGTGCCAGCAGCGATGTTAGGAGGGGGGCAGATACGCAGTATTTT.

Only a few counts were recorded for this clonotype. The rearrangement joins TRBV6-5 to TRBJ1-5; D not certain. The germline V gene has CDR1 MNHEY and CDR2 SVGAGI. The CDR3 is 15 amino acids. The V end was cut by 4 bases, the J end by 3 bases, with 13 bases between. The CDR3 sequence is CASSFSWSDNQPQHF. Here the CDR3 DNA reads TGTGCCAGCAGTTTTAGCTGGAGTGACAATCAGCCCCAGCATTTT.

This clonotype appeared a few times. This chain uses TRBV10-2 with TRBJ2-1; TRBD2 agrees at 8 bases. This CDR3 is built from 20 residues. CDR1 WSHSY and CDR2 SAAADI come from the germline V gene. The V segment lost 7 bases and the J segment 0 bases; nucleotides outside the gene matches: 20. The CDR3 bases are TGCGCCAGCATTTCAAGTTCAGGGCGGGAGGCCGTACACTCCTACAATGAGCAGTTCTTC. Its translation is CASISSSGREAVHSYNEQFF.

This clonotype was recorded at least ten times. The gene calls are TRBV7-6 and TRBJ2-2; D is perhaps TRBD2 (5 bases). The CDR3 totals 16 residues. Germline CDR1 SGHVS, CDR2 FNYEAQ. V lost 6 bases and J lost 3, with 17 bases in between. In DNA, the CDR3 is TGTGCCAGCAGAGAGAAGGCTTACGGGGACACCGGGGAGCTGTTTTTT. This gives the protein CASREKAYGDTGELFF.

This clonotype has ten or more counts. The chain is built from TRBV7-9 and TRBJ2-3, with a tentative D call TRBD2 (6 bases). The CDR3 extends over 15 amino acids. Germline V gene lookup returns CDR1 SEHNR and CDR2 FQNEAQ (reference sequence). Trimming pared 3 bases from V and 2 bases from J, leaving 12 bases between. CDR3 DNA sequence: TGTGCCAGCAGCTTCACGGGGGAGACCACAGATACGCAGTATTTT. Amino acids: CASSFTGETTDTQYF.

The genes are TRBV11-1 and TRBJ2-4; D unresolved. The germline gives CDR1 SGHAT, CDR2 FQDESV (reference sequence). V shed 5 bases and J shed 4 bases, with 9 bases lying between them. There are 13 residues in the CDR3. CDR3 region: CASSPVLKNIQYF. The CDR3 DNA is TGTGCCAGCAGCCCCGTTTTAAAAAACATTCAGTACTTC.

This clonotype was observed at least ten times. The V call is TRBV7-2, the J call TRBJ2-4; a weak D match, TRBD2 (7 bases). The CDR3 totals 15 residues. The germline V gene has CDR1 SGHTA and CDR2 FQGNSA. Trimming stripped 1 base from V and 6 bases from J, with 13 bases between. The CDR3 loop is CASSLELGGANIQYF. The CDR3 DNA is TGTGCCAGCAGCTTAGAGTTGGGGGGGGCAAACATTCAGTACTTC.

The table lists this clonotype with many counts. This chain uses TRBV7-8 with TRBJ2-3; D is undetermined. V shed 5 bases and J shed 0 bases, with 9 bases lying between them. The CDR3 totals 14 residues. Germline assignment: CDR1 SGHVS and CDR2 FQNEAQ. DNA of the CDR3: TGTGCCAGCAGCCCCCCCCGAAGCACAGATACGCAGTATTTT. This translates into CASSPPRSTDTQYF.

This clonotype was found many times. The gene calls are TRBV7-2 and TRBJ2-5; 8 nucleotides line up with TRBD1. This CDR3 has 16 amino acids. Germline assignment: CDR1 SGHTA and CDR2 FQGNSA. V lost 1 base to trimming and J lost 5 bases; unmatched junction nucleotides: 9. The CDR3 sequence is CASSLGATGVGETQYF. CDR3 bases: TGTGCCAGCAGCTTAGGGGCGACAGGGGTGGGCGAGACCCAGTACTTC.

This clonotype showed up many times. Relative to the germline gene, one junction end is altered; a read error may explain this. The chain has TRBV6-2 or TRBV6-3 and TRBJ1-1, with a tentative D call TRBD1 (5 bases). Per the germline V gene, CDR1 is MNHEY and CDR2 is SVGEGT. The CDR3 contains 10 residues. CDR3 residues: CASSYEGLPF. The CDR3 DNA reads TGTGCCAGCAGTTACGAGGGGCTCCCCTTT.

The gene calls are TRBV6-2 or TRBV6-3 and TRBJ2-3; D remains unclear. The CDR3 has 15 amino acids. V was pared by 1 base and J by 2 bases, with 10 bases between. The V gene's germline CDR1 is MNHEY and CDR2 SVGEGT. Here the CDR3 reads CASSYYQVDTDTQYF. Here the CDR3 DNA reads TGTGCCAGCAGTTACTATCAGGTTGACACAGATACGCAGTATTTT.

At least ten counts were recorded for this clonotype. An end of the junction differs from the germline gene, which may be a read error. The V gene is TRBV5-1, the J gene TRBJ2-7, with TRBD2 matching 9 bases. This CDR3 is built from 14 residues. The germline V gene encodes CDR1 SGHRS and CDR2 YFSETQ. Written as DNA, the CDR3 is TGTGCCAGCAGCTTAGGACTAGCGACCTACGAGCAGTACTTC. Its translation is CASSLGLATYEQYF.